The rows below give T cell receptor beta chains drawn from one sample of a study of response to subunit inactivated influenza vaccine. TCRdb re-called the RT-PCR reads through MiXCR, storing one row per CDR3 protein. The sample contains roughly 760,000 distinct CDR3 sequences, about 20% of which appear only once. The starting material was PBMCs from blood, obtained 4 to 6 days after vaccination. All receptors derive from a man aged 50 or older who received an inactivated influenza vaccine. The CDR3 runs from the conserved cysteine through the conserved F or W. Each record gives: V gene, CDR3 length, CDR3 protein.

v_gene: TRBV20-1
len: 12
CDR3aa: CSARGSQETQYF

v_gene: TRBV5-6
len: 16
CDR3aa: CASSYGLADSYNEQFF

v_gene: TRBV2
len: 18
CDR3aa: CASSGLAGGETTQETQYF

v_gene: TRBV7-3
len: 18
CDR3aa: CASSLTHLGLAGGYEQFF

v_gene: TRBV28
len: 12
CDR3aa: CASSLGWDEQYF

v_gene: TRBV20-1
len: 18
CDR3aa: CSARDSRLAGGRLETQYF

v_gene: TRBV6-2/TRBV6-3
len: 14
CDR3aa: CASSYWAENTEAFF

v_gene: TRBV3-1
len: 14
CDR3aa: CASSQVEGNYGYTF

v_gene: TRBV28
len: 14
CDR3aa: CASSDDRVGNTIYF

v_gene: TRBV6-2/TRBV6-3
len: 15
CDR3aa: CASSYRDTGYNEQFF

v_gene: TRBV6-1
len: 14
CDR3aa: CASSATISYNEQFF

v_gene: TRBV5-1
len: 14
CDR3aa: CASNPSGSNTEAFF

v_gene: TRBV10-3
len: 16
CDR3aa: CAISDSSGLTYNEQFF

v_gene: TRBV12-3/TRBV12-4
len: 15
CDR3aa: CASSPGQGIRNIQYF

v_gene: TRBV7-9
len: 16
CDR3aa: CASSADRVLSTDTQYF

v_gene: TRBV28
len: 16
CDR3aa: CASSSTGTGRTGELFF

v_gene: TRBV6-5
len: 16
CDR3aa: CASSYVRGTGGNDYTF

v_gene: TRBV29-1
len: 12
CDR3aa: CSAEGLYNEQFF

v_gene: TRBV29-1
len: 13
CDR3aa: CSVLNTGTYEQYF

v_gene: TRBV6-1
len: 14
CDR3aa: CASRLRGRQSEAFF

v_gene: TRBV20-1
len: 15
CDR3aa: CSARDSRGVHNEQFF

v_gene: TRBV7-8
len: 16
CDR3aa: CASSLWGQGLRNEQYF